Below, 32 T cell receptor beta chains from the same sample are listed, as sequenced in a study of CD8 T cells in Susac syndrome. The RNA input was roughly 0.5 to 1 ug, and it was reverse transcribed with random hexamers. Using its own MiXCR run on the immunoSEQ multiplex PCR reads, TCRdb lists one record per CDR3 protein. The table shows 90,000 to 150,000 distinct CDR3 sequences, with less than 95% occurring only once. The specimen sequenced was CD4+ T cells from PBMCs. The receptors here all came from a human donor in good health.

The chain recombines TRBV29-1 with TRBJ2-7; 7 bases are a match to TRBD1. The CDR3 consists of 16 residues. J gave up 2 bases and V 5 bases, and 15 bases lay outside the gene matches. CDR1 is SQVTM, CDR2 ANQGSEA, per germline. CDR3 sequence: CSVSGQITRATYEQYF. CDR3 in DNA: TGCAGCGTTTCGGGACAGATAACTCGGGCCACCTACGAGCAGTACTTC.

The genes are TRBV5-6 and TRBJ2-1, with 9 bases aligning to TRBD2. The CDR3 covers 16 residues. CDR1 and CDR2 from the germline V gene are SGHDT and YYEEEE. J was trimmed by 12 bases and V by 0 bases; bases with no gene match: 13. CDR3 nucleotides: TGTGCCAGCAGCTTGGCCAGACTAGCGGTCCCCCTTCCGCAGTTCTTC. Translated, it gives CASSLARLAVPLPQFF.

The chain carries TRBV19 and TRBJ2-2; D might be TRBD2 (5 bases). This CDR3 comprises 14 residues. Germline V gives CDR1 LNHDA, CDR2 SQIVND (reference sequence). The V end was cut by 6 bases, the J end by 3 bases, with 11 bases between. As DNA, the CDR3 is TGTGCCAGTAGGATAATGCGGGACACCGGGGAGCTGTTTTTT. Translation: CASRIMRDTGELFF. Full variable domain (remainder filled in from reference TRBV19 and TRBJ2-2): DGGITQSPKYLFRKEGQNVTLSCEQNLNHDAMYWYRQDPGQGLRLIYYSQIVNDFQKGDIAEGYSVSREKKESFPLTVTSAQKNPTAFYLCASRIMRDTGELFFGEGSRLTVL.

The CDR3 nucleotides are TGTGCCAGCAGCTTATATAAGGGGAACACTGAAGCTTTCTTT. Translated, it gives CASSLYKGNTEAFF. The chain uses TRBV7-2 and TRBJ1-1; D is ambiguous. Germline CDR1 is SGHTA and CDR2 is FQGNSA. The length of the CDR3 is 14 residues. With 2 bases removed from V and 1 base from J, the gap between germline ends came to 8 bases.

The genes are TRBV20-1 and TRBJ1-1, with 10 bases fitting TRBD1. This CDR3 has 16 amino acids. Germline lookup yields CDR1 DFQATT and CDR2 SNEGSKA (reference sequence). V gave up 0 bases and J gave up 3 bases; unmatched junction bases: 7. CDR3 in amino acids: CSARDSQTGGYTEAFF. The CDR3 nucleotides are TGCAGTGCTAGAGACTCCCAGACAGGGGGCTACACTGAAGCTTTCTTT.

The CDR3 nucleotides are TGTGCCAGTAGCCGACAGGGTCGTAGGTCCAATGAGCAGTTCTTC. Encoded protein: CASSRQGRRSNEQFF. The V gene is TRBV19, the J gene TRBJ2-1; 7 bases match TRBD1. Per germline, CDR1 LNHDA and CDR2 SQIVND (reference sequence). V shed 6 bases and J 6 bases; nucleotides not matched to a gene: 11. The CDR3 consists of 15 residues.

V is TRBV29-1 and J is TRBJ2-6; the D gene is possibly TRBD2 (5 bases). CDR3 length equals 15 residues. CDR1 is SQVTM and CDR2 is ANQGSEA in the germline V gene. V was trimmed by 5 bases and J by 0 bases, leaving 11 bases between them. The CDR3, as DNA: TGCAGCGTTCTGGACGGGGACTCTGGGGCCAACGTCCTGACTTTC. This translates into CSVLDGDSGANVLTF.

The chain has TRBV4-2 and TRBJ1-5; D gene uncertain. Germline V lookup: CDR1 LGHNA, CDR2 YNFKEQ. This CDR3 comprises 15 residues. V dropped 1 base and J dropped 5 bases, with 12 bases sitting between them. The CDR3 bases are TGTGCCAGCAGCCAAGCCGTGTCAGTAGATCAGCCCCAGCATTTT. This encodes CASSQAVSVDQPQHF.

The rearrangement joins TRBV3-1 to TRBJ1-1; perhaps TRBD1 as D (6 bases). The CDR3 runs to 13 residues. Trimming stripped 5 bases from V and 10 bases from J, with 17 bases between. Germline CDR1 is LGHDT and CDR2 is YNNKEL (reference sequence). The DNA for the CDR3 is TGTGCCAGCAGCTTAATGGAGGGGGTTGGAGCTTTCTTT. Its translation is CASSLMEGVGAFF.

J is TRBJ2-1 and V is TRBV3-1, with 14 nucleotides matching TRBD2. Germline V gene sequence: CDR1 LGHDT, CDR2 YNNKEL (reference sequence). The CDR3 is made up of 15 amino acids. The V and J ends lost 5 bases and 8 bases, in that order; junction bases with no gene match: 5. CDR3 DNA: TGTGCCAGCAGCTCGGGACTAGCGGGAGTTCATGAGCAGTTCTTC. As protein: CASSSGLAGVHEQFF.

The V gene is TRBV20-1, the J gene TRBJ1-2; D call uncertain. V lost 5 bases and J lost 2, with 12 bases in between. This CDR3 contains 13 residues. Germline lookup yields CDR1 DFQATT and CDR2 SNEGSKA (reference sequence). The CDR3 is CSAFTAGNYGYTF. The DNA of the CDR3 is TGCAGTGCTTTTACAGCGGGGAACTATGGCTACACCTTC.

The count of this clonotype is one. V gene TRBV7-9 combines with J gene TRBJ1-6; D gene uncertain. CDR3 length: 12 amino acids. CDR1 and CDR2 from the germline V gene are SEHNR and FQNEAQ (reference sequence). Trimming took 5 bases from V and 11 from J, leaving 10 bases between them. The CDR3 sequence: CASSPDLPPLHF. DNA of the CDR3: TGTGCCAGCAGCCCCGACCTGCCACCCCTCCACTTT. The variable domain in full, with the rest retrieved from reference TRBV7-9 and TRBJ1-6, is DTGVSQNPRHKITKRGQNVTFRCDPISEHNRLYWYRQTLGQGPEFLTYFQNEAQLEKSRLLSDRFSAERPKGSFSTLEIQRTEQGDSAMYLCASSPDLPPLHFGNGTRLTVT.

This chain joins TRBV5-4 and TRBJ2-3, with TRBD1 as a possible D gene (6 bases). The CDR3 has 14 amino acids. Looked up from germline, CDR1 is SGHNT and CDR2 is YYREEE (reference sequence). The ends were cut back, 1 base at V and 4 bases at J, with 10 bases in the middle. CDR3 sequence (DNA): TGTGCCAGCAGCTTGATGGCAGGGGCAGATACGCAGTATTTT. Protein: CASSLMAGADTQYF.

The chain couples TRBV6-1 to TRBJ2-7; 7 nucleotides agree with TRBD2. The CDR3 has 12 amino acids. From germline, CDR1 is MNHNS and CDR2 SASEGT. CDR3 nucleotide sequence: TGTGCAGTCGGGGGGAGGCAAGACGAGCAGTACTTC. It encodes CAVGGRQDEQYF.

CDR3 nucleotides: TGCGCCAGCAGCTCGGCGGTGGGGGGCACTGAAGCTTTCTTT. It translates to CASSSAVGGTEAFF. The rearrangement uses TRBV5-1 and TRBJ1-1; D is perhaps TRBD1 (5 bases). V lost 3 bases to trimming and J lost 4 bases, with 13 bases between them. The CDR3 length is 14 residues. The germline CDR1 and CDR2 sequences are SGHRS and YFSETQ. Full variable domain (outside the CDR3, taken from reference TRBV5-1 and TRBJ1-1): KAGVTQTPRYLIKTRGQQVTLSCSPISGHRSVSWYQQTPGQGLQFLFEYFSETQRNKGNFPGRFSGRQFSNSRSEMNVSTLELGDSALYLCASSSAVGGTEAFFGQGTRLTVV.

V is TRBV20-1 and J is TRBJ2-7, with 9 bases aligning to TRBD1. CDR1 is DFQATT and CDR2 is SNEGSKA in the germline V gene (reference sequence). V lost 5 bases, J lost 5 bases, and 7 bases stayed unmatched. CDR3 length equals 13 residues. The CDR3 reads CSAPGTGFNEQYF. The CDR3 DNA reads as TGCAGTGCTCCCGGGACAGGGTTTAACGAGCAGTACTTC.

This chain joins TRBV27 and TRBJ2-7, with no clear D. Trimming removed 2 bases at V and 0 bases at J, with 8 bases between. The length of the CDR3 is 14 residues. Germline loops: CDR1 MNHEY, CDR2 SMNVEV (reference sequence). The CDR3 DNA sequence: TGTGCCAGCAGTTTAGGTAGGAGCTCCTACGAGCAGTACTTC. Amino acid sequence: CASSLGRSSYEQYF.

The V gene is TRBV5-1, the J gene TRBJ1-6; D call uncertain. Trimming took off 2 bases at V and 8 bases at J, with 17 bases between the two ends. Germline CDR1 and CDR2: SGHRS and YFSETQ. The CDR3 contains 16 residues. CDR3 residues: CASSFESLQNYSPLHF. For the CDR3, the DNA is TGCGCCAGCAGCTTTGAATCCCTGCAGAACTATTCACCCCTCCACTTT. Together with reference TRBV5-1 and TRBJ1-6, the CDR3 gives the full variable domain: KAGVTQTPRYLIKTRGQQVTLSCSPISGHRSVSWYQQTPGQGLQFLFEYFSETQRNKGNFPGRFSGRQFSNSRSEMNVSTLELGDSALYLCASSFESLQNYSPLHFGNGTRLTVT.

The chain couples TRBV13 to TRBJ1-1; unclear D gene. Germline loops: CDR1 PRHDT, CDR2 FYEKMQ (reference sequence). The length of the CDR3 is 17 residues. The ends were cut back, 2 bases at V and 0 bases at J, with 16 bases in the middle. The CDR3, as DNA: TGTGCCAGCAGCTTACGTGGCAGCTACTCCATGAACACTGAAGCTTTCTTT. Protein sequence: CASSLRGSYSMNTEAFF.

This chain joins TRBV19 and TRBJ1-1, with TRBD1 matching over 12 bases. V dropped 3 bases and J dropped 6; count of bases not matched to a gene: 8. CDR3 length equals 16 residues. In germline, CDR1 is LNHDA, CDR2 SQIVND (reference sequence). For the CDR3, the DNA is TGTGCCAGTAGTATCGGAGTGGGGACAGGGGGCGCTGAAGCTTTCTTT. Amino acid sequence: CASSIGVGTGGAEAFF.

The chain combines TRBV2 with TRBJ2-1, with D possibly matching TRBD2 (6 bases). Deletions cut 4 bases from V and 10 bases from J, with 17 bases between. Germline V gene sequence: CDR1 SNHLY, CDR2 FYNNEI. The CDR3 spans 14 residues. The CDR3 DNA is TGTGCCAGCAGTGGCCGGGACTTCGTCGGAGAGCAGTTCTTC. Its translation is CASSGRDFVGEQFF. The complete variable domain, with remaining parts taken from reference TRBV2 and TRBJ2-1, reads EPEVTQTPSHQVTQMGQEVILRCVPISNHLYFYWYRQILGQKVEFLVSFYNNEISEKSEIFDDQFSVERPDGSNFTLKIRSTKLEDSAMYFCASSGRDFVGEQFFGPGTRLTVL.

This chain joins TRBV7-9 and TRBJ1-3; D is undetermined. The germline CDR1 and CDR2 sequences are SEHNR and FQNEAQ (reference sequence). CDR3 size: 16 residues. V dropped 2 bases and J dropped 0 bases, with 11 bases sitting between them. The CDR3, as DNA: TGTGCCAGCAGCTTATTTCGGTCCCACTCTGGAAACACCATATATTTT. Amino acid sequence: CASSLFRSHSGNTIYF. Combining the CDR3 with reference TRBV7-9 and TRBJ1-3 gives the whole variable domain DTGVSQNPRHKITKRGQNVTFRCDPISEHNRLYWYRQTLGQGPEFLTYFQNEAQLEKSRLLSDRFSAERPKGSFSTLEIQRTEQGDSAMYLCASSLFRSHSGNTIYFGEGSWLTVV.

The rearrangement uses TRBV2 and TRBJ2-7; tentatively, D is TRBD1 (6 bases). The CDR3 is 18 amino acids. V lost 2 bases, J lost 2 bases, and 22 bases lay in between. The germline V gene encodes CDR1 SNHLY and CDR2 FYNNEI. The CDR3 loop reads CASSERRDWTADTYEQYF. In DNA form, the CDR3 reads TGTGCCAGCAGTGAAAGGAGAGACTGGACAGCCGATACCTACGAGCAGTACTTC.

The V call is TRBV2, the J call TRBJ1-5; D is ambiguous. Trimming left V 7 bases short and J 3 bases short, with 16 bases between. The germline V gene encodes CDR1 SNHLY and CDR2 FYNNEI. There are 15 residues in the CDR3. CDR3 sequence: CASMGPYPSNQPQHF. For the CDR3, the DNA is TGTGCCAGCATGGGTCCGTACCCCTCCAATCAGCCCCAGCATTTT.

The chain uses TRBV7-9 and TRBJ1-5; no reliable D call. Germline CDR1 reads SEHNR; CDR2 reads FQNEAQ (reference sequence). The CDR3 is 13 residues long. Trimming left V 3 bases short and J 6 bases short, with 9 bases between. CDR3 DNA sequence: TGTGCCAGCAGCTTGCAGTTGGGTCAGCCCCAGCATTTT. It translates to CASSLQLGQPQHF.

The V and J genes are TRBV10-3 and TRBJ1-1, with a possible D match to TRBD1 (5 bases). Germline V lookup: CDR1 ENHRY, CDR2 SYGVKD. V dropped 10 bases and J dropped 6 bases, with 12 bases sitting between them. The CDR3 length is 11 residues. CDR3 in amino acids: CAKGEFAEAFF. The CDR3 nucleotides read TGTGCCAAAGGGGAATTCGCTGAAGCTTTCTTT.

The rearrangement links TRBV7-2 to TRBJ2-1, with 10 positions matching TRBD2. The CDR3 runs to 14 residues. Trimming took 0 bases from V and 15 from J; bases not matched to a gene: 8. Looked up from germline, CDR1 is SGHTA and CDR2 is FQGNSA. In DNA, the CDR3 is TGTGCCAGCAGCTTAGCCGGGACTAGCGAGCTCAGGTTCTTC. Amino acids: CASSLAGTSELRFF.

Only one count was recorded for this clonotype. The V gene is TRBV25-1, the J gene TRBJ1-3; 9 nucleotides line up with TRBD1. The CDR3 has 16 amino acids. Germline trimming cut 4 bases from V and 4 bases from J; bases unmatched to any gene: 8. CDR1 MGHDK and CDR2 SYGVNS come from the germline V gene. The CDR3 region is CASSAPGTGSGNTIYF. The CDR3 region has the DNA TGTGCCAGCAGTGCGCCCGGGACAGGGTCAGGAAACACCATATATTTT.

The chain has TRBV7-3 and TRBJ1-6; the D gene is possibly TRBD1 (5 bases). The V end was cut by 5 bases, the J end by 7 bases, with 18 bases between. The germline gives CDR1 SGHTA, CDR2 FQGTGA. CDR3 length: 16 residues. This chain's CDR3 is CASSVIGRGPNSPLHF. The CDR3, as DNA: TGTGCCAGCAGCGTAATTGGGAGGGGACCGAATTCACCCCTCCACTTT.

The rearrangement links TRBV28 to TRBJ2-7, with 9 nucleotides matching TRBD1. Germline CDR1 MDHEN, CDR2 SYDVKM. V shed 8 bases, J shed 2 bases, and the junction held 13 bases outside the gene matches. CDR3 length: 16 residues. CDR3 in amino acids: CASSGIGTGLTYEQYF. The DNA of the CDR3 is TGTGCCAGCTCGGGGATAGGGACAGGGTTAACCTACGAGCAGTACTTC.

The chain couples TRBV10-3 to TRBJ2-1; 15 bases align to TRBD2. Germline V CDR1 and CDR2: ENHRY, SYGVKD. CDR3 size: 17 residues. The ends lost 7 bases at V and 0 bases at J; junction bases unmatched: 4. In nucleotides, the CDR3 is TGTGCCATCAAGGGGACTAGCGGGGGGTCCTCCTACAATGAGCAGTTCTTC. Translated: CAIKGTSGGSSYNEQFF.

The chain employs TRBV10-3 and TRBJ2-5; weak D call: TRBD1 (6 bases). The V gene lost 2 bases and the J gene lost 2 bases, with 9 bases spanning the gap. CDR1 and CDR2 from the germline V gene are ENHRY and SYGVKD. This CDR3 is built from 14 residues. CDR3 in amino acids: CAISEGGPQETQYF. In DNA, the CDR3 is TGTGCCATCAGTGAGGGGGGCCCTCAAGAGACCCAGTACTTC.